Listed below are T cell receptor beta chains from one sample, sequenced in a study of blood T cell repertoires in COVID-19. Data came from immunoSEQ multiplex PCR; TCRdb stores just in-frame clones and leaves some out. The repertoire includes a few hundred thousand clones, 85% to 90% of them detected once, and around 9% sits in the top ten. What was sequenced was PBMCs or T cells enriched from blood (not recorded which). The receptors were sampled from a woman aged 25-40 years who had recovered from COVID-19. CDR3s include the opening cysteine and the closing phenylalanine or tryptophan. The order of the fields is J gene, V gene, D gene, clone size, CDR3 protein, CDR3 DNA. D genes are given only for firm matches. Rows may omit the clone size; those that give it use once, few, many or a size class.

>TRBJ1-4|TRBV9|.|.
CASSVGGVLGEKLFF
TGTGCCAGCAGCGTAGGGGGGGTATTAGGTGAAAAACTGTTTTTT
>TRBJ2-1|TRBV4-2|TRBD2|.
CASSQEGSGISSYNEQFF
TGTGCCAGCAGCCAAGAAGGGAGCGGGATAAGCTCCTACAATGAGCAGTTCTTC
>TRBJ2-2|TRBV19|.|.
CASSIWLAVNTGELFF
TGTGCCAGTAGTATATGGCTAGCAGTGAACACCGGGGAGCTGTTTTTT
>TRBJ2-5|TRBV10-3|.|.
CAISDRGARQETQYF
TGTGCCATCAGTGATAGGGGCGCGAGACAAGAGACCCAGTACTTC
>TRBJ2-7|TRBV7-2|.|.
CASSLGAAFSYEQYF
TGTGCCAGCAGCTTAGGGGCCGCATTCTCCTACGAGCAGTACTTC
>TRBJ2-5|TRBV3-1/TRBV3-2|.|.
CASSQDTGTQYQETQYF
TGTGCCAGCAGCCAAGATACCGGGACACAGTACCAAGAGACCCAGTACTTC
>TRBJ1-2|TRBV2|.|.
CASSERAGYGYTF
TGTGCCAGCAGTGAACGAGCAGGGTATGGCTACACCTTC
>TRBJ1-2|TRBV7-9|.|.
CASIDLKSQGNYGYTF
TGTGCCAGCATCGACCTTAAGTCACAGGGTAACTATGGCTACACCTTC
>TRBJ1-5|TRBV4-1|TRBD1|.
CASRASTGFNQPQHF
TGCGCCAGCAGAGCATCGACAGGGTTTAATCAGCCCCAGCATTTT
>TRBJ2-7|TRBV18|.|.
CASSPPGAGASSYEQYF
TGTGCCAGCTCACCACCGGGGGCAGGGGCCAGCTCCTACGAGCAGTACTTC
>TRBJ2-1|TRBV9|TRBD2|.
CASSVSGRSGRIRSYNEQFF
TGTGCCAGCAGCGTATCCGGGCGGAGCGGGAGGATTCGCTCCTACAATGAGCAGTTCTTC
>TRBJ2-4|TRBV21-1|.|.
CASSKQWVAGQMGIQYF
TGTGCCAGCAGCAAGCAGTGGGTAGCGGGACAAATGGGCATTCAGTACTTC
>TRBJ2-3|TRBV5-4|.|.
CASSPTPSTDTQYF
TGTGCCAGCAGCCCGACACCTAGCACAGATACGCAGTATTTT
>TRBJ2-7|TRBV15|TRBD1|.
CATSRTGGAYYEQYF
TGTGCCACCAGCAGGACAGGGGGCGCTTATTACGAGCAGTACTTC
>TRBJ1-2|TRBV5-1|.|.
CASSLGSADSYGYTF
TGCGCCAGCAGCTTGGGGTCGGCAGACTCCTATGGCTACACCTTC
>TRBJ2-1|TRBV10-3|TRBD2|.
CAISGTSGASYNEQFF
TGTGCCATCAGTGGGACTAGCGGGGCTTCCTACAATGAGCAGTTCTTC
>TRBJ2-7|TRBV30|.|few
CAWRRRGVYEQYF
TGTGCCTGGAGACGGCGGGGCGTATACGAGCAGTACTTC
>TRBJ2-1|TRBV5-1|TRBD2|.
CASSESGTTSSEQFF
TGCGCCAGCAGCGAATCCGGGACTACCTCGTCCGAGCAGTTCTTC
>TRBJ1-1|TRBV18|.|.
CASSPGRGFDGQAFF
TGTGCCAGCTCACCAGGGCGAGGGTTCGATGGGCAAGCTTTCTTT
>TRBJ2-5|TRBV5-1|TRBD1|.
CASSQQGGAQETQYF
TGCGCCAGCAGCCAACAGGGGGGTGCCCAAGAGACCCAGTACTTC
>TRBJ2-3|TRBV7-2|TRBD1|once
CASSPGQGGRYTQYF
TGTGCCAGCAGTCCGGGACAGGGGGGTCGGTATACGCAGTATTTT
>TRBJ2-3|TRBV30|TRBD2|.
CAWSWGGREVDTQYF
TGTGCCTGGAGTTGGGGTGGGCGGGAGGTAGATACGCAGTATTTT
>TRBJ2-2|TRBV7-2|TRBD1|.
CASSFGTGRTGELFF
TGTGCCAGCAGCTTCGGGACAGGGAGGACCGGGGAGCTGTTTTTT
>TRBJ2-5|TRBV5-1|TRBD1|.
CASSLNRGEETQYF
TGCGCCAGCAGCTTAAACAGGGGAGAAGAGACCCAGTACTTC
>TRBJ2-5|TRBV6-1|TRBD1|.
CASSEGRGPETQYF
TGTGCCAGCAGTGAGGGCAGGGGGCCGGAGACCCAGTACTTC
>TRBJ2-1|TRBV4-1|.|many
CASSWGDGYNEQFF
TGCGCCAGCAGCTGGGGGGACGGCTACAATGAGCAGTTCTTC
>TRBJ2-3|TRBV6-6|.|few
CASTQVADTQYF
TGTGCCAGCACACAAGTCGCAGATACGCAGTATTTT
>TRBJ1-1|TRBV27|.|.
CASSPPTGFGEAFF
TGTGCCAGCAGTCCCCCGACAGGATTTGGTGAAGCTTTCTTT
>TRBJ1-6|TRBV19|TRBD1|.
CASSNDRGGPYNSPLHF
TGTGCCAGTAGTAACGACAGGGGAGGCCCTTATAATTCACCCCTCCACTTT
>TRBJ1-3|TRBV9|.|.
CASSVGGGNTIYF
TGTGCCAGCAGCGTCGGAGGGGGAAACACCATATATTTT
>TRBJ1-6|TRBV28|TRBD1|.
CASSLRGQGNSPLHF
TGTGCCAGCAGTTTAAGGGGACAGGGAAATTCACCCCTCCACTTT
>TRBJ1-2|TRBV2|TRBD1|.
CASSRSTGDYGYTF
TGTGCCAGCAGTCGATCGACAGGGGACTATGGCTACACCTTC
>TRBJ1-6|TRBV15|TRBD1|.
CATNVDRVGSPLHF
TGTGCCACCAACGTTGACAGGGTTGGTTCACCCCTCCACTTT
>TRBJ1-5|TRBV18|.|.
CASSPGANALLSNQPQHF
TGTGCCAGCTCACCTGGGGCAAACGCTCTGCTAAGCAATCAGCCCCAGCATTTT
>TRBJ2-1|TRBV15|TRBD2|once
CATSRVPSPLAAYNEQFF
TGTGCCACCAGCAGAGTCCCTTCCCCGCTAGCGGCCTACAATGAGCAGTTCTTC
>TRBJ2-7|TRBV27|TRBD2|.
CASSPQTSGSYEQYF
TGTGCCAGCAGTCCACAGACTAGCGGGAGCTACGAGCAGTACTTC
>TRBJ2-5|TRBV18|.|.
CASSPPGPGETQYF
TGTGCCAGCTCACCCCCCGGGCCGGGGGAGACCCAGTACTTC
>TRBJ2-1|TRBV6-5|.|.
CASSPVPYNEQFF
TGTGCCAGCAGTCCAGTGCCCTACAATGAGCAGTTCTTC
>TRBJ1-2|TRBV6-2/TRBV6-3|.|few
CASSSRVIWGYTF
TGTGCCAGCAGTTCCCGGGTGATCTGGGGCTACACCTTC
>TRBJ2-7|TRBV4-1|.|.
CASSPDGLIGSYEQYF
TGCGCCAGCAGCCCCGACGGACTCATCGGCTCCTACGAGCAGTACTTC
>TRBJ1-5|TRBV5-8|.|.
CASSLKGPVGDQPQHF
TGTGCCAGCAGCTTGAAGGGGCCCGTAGGAGATCAGCCCCAGCATTTT
>TRBJ2-3|TRBV14|.|.
CASSPRRANTRGDTQYF
TGTGCCAGCAGCCCACGACGAGCGAACACCCGAGGGGATACGCAGTATTTT
>TRBJ1-5|TRBV28|TRBD1|.
CASSLRTGYNQPQHF
TGTGCCAGCAGTTTAAGGACAGGATACAATCAGCCCCAGCATTTT
>TRBJ1-1|TRBV6-6|TRBD1|.
CASSLGRYTGGLGTEAFF
TGTGCCAGCAGTCTAGGGAGATATACAGGGGGTTTGGGGACTGAAGCTTTCTTT
>TRBJ1-1|TRBV27|TRBD1|.
CASSPTGGGNTEAFF
TGTGCCAGCAGTCCAACAGGGGGCGGGAACACTGAAGCTTTCTTT
>TRBJ1-4|TRBV15|.|.
CATSLDSTNEKLFF
TGTGCCACCAGCTTAGATTCAACTAATGAAAAACTGTTTTTT
>TRBJ2-3|TRBV28|.|.
CATEPRVGTDTQYF
TGTGCCACCGAACCCAGGGTTGGCACAGATACGCAGTATTTT
>TRBJ2-4|TRBV5-4|TRBD2|.
CASSQAGTSKNIQYF
TGTGCCAGCAGCCAAGCGGGGACTTCCAAAAACATTCAGTACTTC
>TRBJ1-2|TRBV10-3|.|.
CAISETGFRHGYTF
TGTGCCATCAGTGAAACAGGGTTTAGGCATGGCTACACCTTC
>TRBJ2-6|TRBV3-1/TRBV3-2|TRBD2|.
CASSPSGTGANVLTF
TGTGCCAGCAGCCCCAGCGGGACCGGGGCCAACGTCCTGACTTTC
>TRBJ2-3|TRBV27|.|once
CASSGFSLSVF
TGTGCCAGTTCTGGCTTCTCCTTATCCGTTTTT
>TRBJ1-6|TRBV5-1|.|.
CASSLSIQGSSYNSPLHF
TGCGCCAGCAGCTTGAGTATCCAGGGAAGCTCCTATAATTCACCCCTCCACTTT
>TRBJ2-3|TRBV19|.|.
CASSIRGDTQYF
TGTGCCAGTAGTATCCGGGGGGATACGCAGTATTTT
>TRBJ2-5|TRBV7-2|.|.
CASSLSRLSETQYF
TGTGCCAGCAGCTTAAGTCGACTCTCGGAGACCCAGTACTTC
>TRBJ1-5|TRBV4-2|.|.
CASSQDHSFSNQPQHF
TGTGCCAGCAGCCAAGATCACAGCTTTAGCAATCAGCCCCAGCATTTT
>TRBJ2-7|TRBV5-1|TRBD2|.
CASSKGLANDEQYF
TGCGCCAGCAGCAAGGGACTAGCAAACGACGAGCAGTACTTC
>TRBJ2-2|TRBV23-1|.|once
CASSLGRTNTGELFF
TGCGCCAGCAGTTTGGGCAGGACGAACACCGGGGAGCTGTTTTTT
>TRBJ2-3|TRBV13|TRBD1|.
CASSRTGPANKFTDTQYF
TGTGCCAGCAGCAGGACAGGGCCCGCAAATAAATTCACAGATACGCAGTATTTT
>TRBJ1-2|TRBV9|TRBD1|.
CASREPGQLTGYTF
TGTGCCAGCAGAGAACCGGGACAGCTGACGGGCTACACCTTC
>TRBJ1-5|TRBV19|.|.
CASSISAIVNF
TGTGCCAGTAGTATCTCTGCGATTGTGAATTTT